The sequence of this TCR beta chain was determined in a study of T cells after yellow fever vaccination. Regarding the study as a whole: Weaker in magnitude, the secondary response showed a faster peak on day 5 versus 15. Researchers cautioned that FACS-sorted repertoires could harbor abundant clonotypes contaminating from the bulk population. Reappearance after the booster was seen for most primary-vaccination clones, at 96% CD4 and 80% to 90% CD8.

Template switching by 5'RACE produced TCR cDNA, adding a universal primer site and UMIs. A single record per CDR3 protein comes from TCRdb applying MiXCR to the 5' RACE reads. Of approximately 300,000 distinct CDR3 sequences listed, roughly 7% are singletons. Note on this clonotype: Its antigen is as yet unknown.

There are 13 residues in the CDR3. Trimming cost V 6 bases and J 3 bases, with 12 bases left between them. Germline-derived CDR1 and CDR2 are DFQATT and SNEGSKA (reference sequence). This TCR came from a man aged 18 to 29 who received the YFV17D yellow fever vaccine. The source was PBMCs, collected 35 to 50 days after the first yellow fever vaccination. The rearrangement uses TRBV20-1 and TRBJ1-3; a possible D gene is TRBD1 (5 bases). The CDR3 nucleotides read TGCAGTGCCAGGGTATCGGGTGGAAACACCATATATTTT. It translates to CSARVSGGNTIYF.